These 21 T cell receptor beta chains came from one sample sequenced in a study of radiation and T cells in renal cell carcinoma. This table comes from immunoSEQ multiplex PCR, and its TCRdb copy is limited to in-frame clones, with some not included. Altogether 100,000 or so clones are present, 86% being singletons, with the ten largest covering about 7.9%. Time point in this sample: baseline pretreatment blood. Treatment here: 15 Gy SBRT to primary tumor, nephrectomy 4 weeks later. Here the sequenced sample was blood, taken from a patient whose treatment included radiotherapy and nephrectomy. Receptor source: a man over 45 with renal cell carcinoma.

This clone has only a few counts. The V and J genes are TRBV28 and TRBJ1-1; no clear D gene. This CDR3 comprises 13 residues. Germline V CDR1 and CDR2: MDHEN, SYDVKM. Trimming removed 2 bases at V and 3 bases at J, with 7 bases between. CDR3 region: CASSLPEYTEAFF. The CDR3 DNA reads TGTGCCAGCAGTTTACCGGAGTACACTGAAGCTTTCTTT.

This clone has only one observation. CDR3 region: CASSQDRAGEPQHF. CDR3 sequence (DNA): TGTGCCAGCTCACAGGACAGGGCTGGGGAGCCCCAGCATTTT. This chain joins TRBV18 and TRBJ1-5; 8 nucleotides line up with TRBD1. The CDR3 spans 14 residues. Trimming took 4 bases from V and 8 from J; bases not matched to a gene: 7. CDR1 and CDR2 from the germline V gene are KGHSH and LQKENI.

The gene calls are TRBV27 and TRBJ2-1; D possibly corresponds to TRBD2 (6 bases). V lost 2 bases, J lost 9 bases, and 17 bases lay in between. The CDR3 is 15 amino acids. The germline V gene has CDR1 MNHEY and CDR2 SMNVEV (reference sequence). The CDR3 protein is CASSLRGRPLAEQFF. CDR3 nucleotide sequence: TGTGCCAGCAGTTTACGAGGGAGGCCCCTTGCTGAGCAGTTCTTC.

The V and J genes are TRBV7-2 and TRBJ2-1; 12 bases line up with TRBD2. Per germline, CDR1 SGHTA and CDR2 FQGNSA. Trimming at V came to 3 bases and at J to 9 bases, leaving 6 bases not matched to a gene. This CDR3 comprises 15 residues. The CDR3 DNA is TGTGCCAGCAGCTTTCTAGCGGGAGGGTTTTCTGAGCAGTTCTTC. The encoded protein is CASSFLAGGFSEQFF.

V gene TRBV5-4 combines with J gene TRBJ1-2, with 10 bases that match TRBD1. CDR3 length equals 17 residues. Trimming at V came to 4 bases and at J to 3 bases, leaving 12 bases not matched to a gene. From germline, CDR1 is SGHNT and CDR2 YYREEE (reference sequence). The CDR3 nucleotides read TGTGCCAGCAGCCCCTCAGGGGGACAGGGGTTGTACTATGGCTACACCTTC. The encoded protein is CASSPSGGQGLYYGYTF.

The DNA of the CDR3 is TGTGCCAGTAGTACAAGGACAGGTACCAACTATGGCTACACCTTC. It is translated as CASSTRTGTNYGYTF. This chain joins TRBV19 and TRBJ1-2; 7 bases match TRBD1. The germline gives CDR1 LNHDA, CDR2 SQIVND (reference sequence). With 4 bases clipped from V and 2 bases from J, the junction kept 7 bases outside the gene matches. This CDR3 comprises 15 residues.

The CDR3 nucleotides read TGTGCCAGCAGTTTAGGCACCGGGGAGCTGTTTTTT. Amino acids: CASSLGTGELFF. The V and J genes are TRBV27 and TRBJ2-2, with D unclear. CDR1 is MNHEY, CDR2 SMNVEV, per germline (reference sequence). There are 12 residues in the CDR3. Trimming removed 2 bases at V and 4 bases at J, with 2 bases between.

This clone appeared a few times. The chain has TRBV7-2 and TRBJ1-1; D gene unclear. CDR3 length equals 15 residues. Germline V gene sequence: CDR1 SGHTA, CDR2 FQGNSA. V lost 2 bases and J 0 bases, leaving 10 bases between the germline ends. Here the CDR3 reads CASSLYGSMNTEAFF. In DNA form, the CDR3 reads TGTGCCAGCAGCTTATACGGTTCGATGAACACTGAAGCTTTCTTT. The variable domain in full, with the rest retrieved from reference TRBV7-2 and TRBJ1-1, is GAGVSQSPSNKVTEKGKDVELRCDPISGHTALYWYRQSLGQGLEFLIYFQGNSAPDKSGLPSDRFSAERTGGSVSTLTIQRTQQEDSAVYLCASSLYGSMNTEAFFGQGTRLTVV.

Only one count was recorded for this clone. The chain uses TRBV28 and TRBJ2-3; 7 bases are shared with TRBD2. V dropped 6 bases and J dropped 4; count of bases not matched to a gene: 10. Looked up from germline, CDR1 is MDHEN and CDR2 is SYDVKM. The CDR3 runs to 15 residues. The CDR3 sequence: CASRGKGGPADTQYF. Here the CDR3 DNA reads TGTGCCAGCAGGGGGAAGGGAGGGCCCGCAGATACGCAGTATTTT.

In this sample, this clone turned up once. One end of the junction fails to match germline, which may point to a read error. CDR3 sequence (DNA): TGTGCTAGCAGCTTAGATGGCAGCTTAGGGGATACGCAGTATTTT. The encoded protein is CASSLDGSLGDTQYF. The V gene is TRBV7-7, the J gene TRBJ2-3; D call uncertain. The CDR3 contains 15 residues. Germline V CDR1 and CDR2: SSHAT, FNYEAQ (reference sequence).

This chain links TRBV7-2 with TRBJ2-7; tentative D call: TRBD1 (6 bases). Per the germline V gene, CDR1 is SGHTA and CDR2 is FQGNSA. The V end lost 5 bases, the J end lost 3 bases, and 14 bases lay between the germline ends. The CDR3 consists of 14 residues. This CDR3 is CASSGAGTLYEQYF. The DNA of the CDR3 is TGTGCCAGCAGCGGTGCTGGGACACTCTACGAGCAGTACTTC.

In the case of this clone: The sample carries other DNA sequences with the same CDR3. This rearrangement joins TRBV29-1 to TRBJ2-5, with D perhaps TRBD1 or TRBD2 (6 bases each). This CDR3 is built from 13 residues. Looked up from germline, CDR1 is SQVTM and CDR2 is ANQGSEA. Trimming took 7 bases from V and 8 from J, leaving 20 bases between them. The CDR3 region has the DNA TGCAGCGCCGGACACGGGGGCTATGAAACCCAGTACTTC. Translated, it gives CSAGHGGYETQYF.

The gene calls are TRBV6-1 and TRBJ1-4; D is ambiguous. The CDR3 spans 15 residues. Trimming left V 3 bases short and J 5 bases short, with 13 bases between. Germline CDR1 MNHNS, CDR2 SASEGT. The CDR3 coding sequence is TGTGCCAGCAGTGACAAGGACCTACGGAATGAAAAACTGTTTTTT. This encodes CASSDKDLRNEKLFF.

This chain connects TRBV9 to TRBJ2-5; 7 bases are shared with TRBD2. The CDR3 is made up of 16 amino acids. Trimming cost V 3 bases and J 5 bases; bases outside gene matches: 13. Germline V gene lookup returns CDR1 SGDLS and CDR2 YYNGEE. The CDR3 reads CASSGRRSGGRETQYF. CDR3 DNA sequence: TGTGCCAGCAGCGGTCGAAGATCCGGGGGGAGGGAGACCCAGTACTTC.

This sequence joins TRBV6-5 and TRBJ2-2; D may be TRBD2 (6 bases). The germline gives CDR1 MNHEY, CDR2 SVGAGI. The V end was cut by 4 bases, the J end by 4 bases, with 13 bases between. The CDR3 has 15 residues. CDR3 sequence reads: CASSFVREATGELFF. The CDR3 nucleotides read TGTGCCAGCAGTTTCGTCAGGGAGGCCACCGGGGAGCTGTTTTTT.

The chain links TRBV5-1 to TRBJ2-7, with 10 nucleotides matching TRBD1. The CDR3 consists of 14 residues. Germline V gives CDR1 SGHRS, CDR2 YFSETQ. V was pared by 0 bases and J by 5 bases, with 2 bases of the junction left unmatched. The CDR3 spells CASSLGTGGNEQYF. CDR3 nucleotides: TGCGCCAGCAGCTTGGGGACAGGGGGGAACGAGCAGTACTTC. Together with reference TRBV5-1 and TRBJ2-7, the CDR3 gives the full variable domain: KAGVTQTPRYLIKTRGQQVTLSCSPISGHRSVSWYQQTPGQGLQFLFEYFSETQRNKGNFPGRFSGRQFSNSRSEMNVSTLELGDSALYLCASSLGTGGNEQYFGPGTRLTVT.

This chain uses TRBV2 with TRBJ2-2, with no clear D. The CDR3 consists of 12 residues. V gave up 6 bases and J gave up 4 bases, with 6 bases separating them. Germline V gives CDR1 SNHLY, CDR2 FYNNEI. The CDR3 loop reads CASSLPTGELFF. CDR3 coding DNA: TGTGCCAGCAGCCTTCCCACCGGGGAGCTGTTTTTT. Full variable domain (outside the CDR3, taken from reference TRBV2 and TRBJ2-2): EPEVTQTPSHQVTQMGQEVILRCVPISNHLYFYWYRQILGQKVEFLVSFYNNEISEKSEIFDDQFSVERPDGSNFTLKIRSTKLEDSAMYFCASSLPTGELFFGEGSRLTVL.

The chain uses TRBV6-6 and TRBJ1-1; no clear D. Trimming removed 5 bases from V and 1 base from J, with 11 bases in between. CDR3 length: 14 residues. CDR1 is MNHNY and CDR2 is SVGAGI in the germline V gene (reference sequence). The CDR3 sequence: CASSRIDGNTEAFF. The CDR3 DNA is TGTGCCAGCAGTCGGATTGACGGGAACACTGAAGCTTTCTTT.

The genes are TRBV7-6 and TRBJ2-7, with TRBD1 matching over 8 bases. Germline CDR1 and CDR2: SGHVS and FNYEAQ. The V segment lost 0 bases and the J segment 5 bases; nucleotides outside the gene matches: 3. The CDR3 extends over 14 amino acids. CDR3 in DNA: TGTGCCAGCAGCTTAGCGACAGGGGCCGACGAGCAGTACTTC. Translation: CASSLATGADEQYF.

The chain links TRBV15 to TRBJ1-1, with D uncertain. Germline CDR1 LNHNV, CDR2 YYDKDF (reference sequence). The CDR3 runs to 14 residues. The V end was cut by 4 bases, the J end by 0 bases, with 9 bases between. CDR3: CATSKQIMNTEAFF. The CDR3, as DNA: TGTGCCACCAGCAAACAGATAATGAACACTGAAGCTTTCTTT.

In DNA form, the CDR3 reads TGTGCCAGCAGCCGAGACAGGGGAGGTCTTAATGAGCAGTTCTTC. Translated: CASSRDRGGLNEQFF. The chain uses TRBV6-6 and TRBJ2-1; 8 bases line up with TRBD1. The CDR3 runs to 15 residues. Germline loops: CDR1 MNHNY, CDR2 SVGAGI (reference sequence). The V and J ends lost 6 bases and 7 bases, in that order; junction bases with no gene match: 11.